The 12 T cell receptor beta chains given below trace back to one sample, sequenced in a study of OX40 agonist ivuxolimab in advanced cancers. Sequencing was performed with immunoSEQ multiplex PCR; in TCRdb, only in-frame clones are kept and a portion is missing. The sample has roughly 100,000 clones, about 87% seen once. The sequences come from CD4+ or CD8+ T cells sorted from blood, collected in a trial of the OX40 agonist ivuxolimab. These receptors were taken from an adult with an advanced solid tumor such as melanoma, head and neck, liver or kidney cancer.

This chain joins TRBV28 and TRBJ2-4; the match to TRBD1 covers 7 bases. The CDR3 has 12 residues. From germline, CDR1 is MDHEN and CDR2 SYDVKM. The ends lost 5 bases at V and 14 bases at J; junction bases unmatched: 9. CDR3 nucleotides: TGTGCCAGCAGTCCGCCGACAGGGTCGGAGTACTTC. Amino acids: CASSPPTGSEYF.

The chain combines TRBV2 with TRBJ1-5; a weak D match, TRBD1 (6 bases). With 1 base removed from V and 4 bases from J, the gap between germline ends came to 11 bases. The CDR3 is made up of 15 amino acids. The germline gives CDR1 SNHLY, CDR2 FYNNEI. CDR3 protein: CASSEEGTLNQPQHF. The CDR3 DNA follows: TGTGCCAGCAGTGAAGAAGGGACACTTAATCAGCCCCAGCATTTT.

The chain recombines TRBV5-1 with TRBJ2-5, with TRBD2 as a possible D gene (7 bases). The V end lost 4 bases, the J end lost 6 bases, and 25 bases lay between the germline ends. This CDR3 spans 17 amino acids. Germline V gene data show CDR1 as SGHRS and CDR2 as YFSETQ. In DNA form, the CDR3 reads TGCGCCAGCAGCCCCTTGCAGGGGACCCCGGGGGGCAAGACCCAGTACTTC. Translation: CASSPLQGTPGGKTQYF.

The rearrangement links TRBV5-8 to TRBJ1-1; tentative D call: TRBD1 (5 bases). This CDR3 contains 15 residues. Germline assignment: CDR1 SGHTS and CDR2 YDEGEE. Between the trimmed V and J ends, which lost 4 bases and 7 bases, there was a span of 20 bases. The CDR3 sequence is CASSPVRRGVGEAFF. The CDR3 DNA follows: TGTGCCAGCAGCCCCGTCCGGCGGGGGGTTGGTGAAGCTTTCTTT.

The chain links TRBV29-1 to TRBJ1-1, with D hard to call. The CDR3 has 13 residues. V lost 2 bases and J lost 4, with 11 bases in between. In germline, CDR1 is SQVTM, CDR2 ANQGSEA. CDR3 sequence (DNA): TGCAGCGTTGAATCTGGTTGGGGCACTGAAGCTTTCTTT. Its protein product is CSVESGWGTEAFF.

V gene TRBV4-2 combines with J gene TRBJ2-2; 9 bases are shared with TRBD1. The germline CDR1 and CDR2 sequences are LGHNA and YNFKEQ. V lost 4 bases, J lost 1 base, and 1 base stayed unmatched. This CDR3 spans 15 amino acids. The CDR3 DNA follows: TGTGCCAGCAGCCGGGACAGGGAGAACACCGGGGAGCTGTTTTTT. Amino acids: CASSRDRENTGELFF.

The chain couples TRBV6-6 to TRBJ1-2; 10 nucleotides agree with TRBD1. J was trimmed by 7 bases and V by 4 bases; bases with no gene match: 9. The CDR3 spans 15 residues. The germline gives CDR1 MNHNY, CDR2 SVGAGI (reference sequence). CDR3 sequence reads: CASSSAGTGEIGYTF. As DNA, the CDR3 is TGTGCCAGCAGTTCCGCCGGGACAGGGGAGATTGGCTACACCTTC.

J is TRBJ2-4 and V is TRBV11-2; weak D call: TRBD2 (5 bases). CDR1 is SGHAT, CDR2 FQNNGV, per germline. This CDR3 comprises 14 residues. V lost 7 bases, J lost 6 bases, and 16 bases lay in between. The CDR3 region has the DNA TGTGCCAGCAACTCATTGAGGGTGGGAAACATTCAGTACTTC. It codes for CASNSLRVGNIQYF.

CDR3 in DNA: TGTGCCAGCAGCTCAGCAGGCGGGAGCACAGATACGCAGTATTTT. This gives the protein CASSSAGGSTDTQYF. The chain employs TRBV5-4 and TRBJ2-3; D perhaps matches TRBD2 (5 bases). Trimming shortened V by 3 bases and J by 0 bases, and 11 bases separated the two germline ends. The CDR3 runs 15 residues. Germline CDR1 reads SGHNT; CDR2 reads YYREEE (reference sequence).

In this sample, this clone turned up once. This chain links TRBV7-9 with TRBJ1-3; no reliable D call. V gave up 1 base and J gave up 0 bases, with 7 bases separating them. CDR1 SEHNR and CDR2 FQNEAQ come from the germline V gene (reference sequence). The CDR3 spans 15 residues. CDR3 nucleotide sequence: TGTGCCAGCAGCTTAGGGGTGGTCTCTGGAAACACCATATATTTT. Translated, it gives CASSLGVVSGNTIYF.

This clone showed up just once. The rearrangement links TRBV5-1 to TRBJ2-5; TRBD2 matches 15 bases. This CDR3 has 17 residues. Germline CDR1 reads SGHRS; CDR2 reads YFSETQ. The V segment lost 5 bases and the J segment 1 base; nucleotides outside the gene matches: 6. The CDR3 protein is CASSPPGLAGGQETQYF. The CDR3 nucleotides read TGCGCCAGCAGTCCCCCGGGACTAGCGGGGGGCCAAGAGACCCAGTACTTC.

This clone was counted between two and nine times. This chain links TRBV7-3 with TRBJ1-6; TRBD1 aligns across 8 bases. J gave up 10 bases and V 3 bases, and 8 bases lay outside the gene matches. Germline CDR1 and CDR2: SGHTA and FQGTGA. The CDR3 spans 15 residues. This CDR3 is CASSFQDREGSPLHF. In DNA form, the CDR3 reads TGTGCCAGCAGCTTCCAGGACAGGGAAGGCTCACCCCTCCACTTT.